This is a list of T cell receptor beta chains from one sample in a study of shared clonotypes between healthy human individuals. Using immunoSEQ multiplex PCR, the repertoire was profiled, and TCRdb retains in-frame clones only, with some absent. This table has about 2 million clones, around 96% appearing once. The source material was naive CD8+ T cells sorted from blood. The source is a man younger than 35 in good health. CDR3s include the opening cysteine and the closing phenylalanine or tryptophan. The D gene is left open where the match is weak. Rows give clone size only sometimes, using once, few, many, or a class for an expanded clone.

clone_size	v_call	j_call	d_call	cdr3_nt	cdr3_aa
NA	TRBV6-5	TRBJ2-5	TRBD1	TGTGCCAGCAGAAGCAGACAGGGGTCACAAGAGACCCAGTACTTC	CASRSRQGSQETQYF
NA	TRBV29-1	TRBJ2-2	NA	TGCAGCGTTTTCGGGGAAGCCGGGGAGCTGTTTTTT	CSVFGEAGELFF
NA	TRBV4-1	TRBJ2-5	TRBD2	TGCGCCAGCAGCCAAGATCGCGTAGCGGGGGGGCTGTTAGAGACCCAGTACTTC	CASSQDRVAGGLLETQYF
NA	TRBV6-1	TRBJ2-7	NA	TGTGCCAGCAGTGAAGGTGTGAGCTACGAGCAGTACTTC	CASSEGVSYEQYF
NA	TRBV28	TRBJ1-1	NA	TGTGCCAGCAGTTTCCTGAGATTGGGCGGTACTGAAGCTTTCTTT	CASSFLRLGGTEAFF
NA	TRBV5-1	TRBJ2-1	NA	TGCGCCAGCAGCCCGCTCTCGGCGGAGAATAATGAGCAGTTCTTC	CASSPLSAENNEQFF
NA	TRBV27	TRBJ2-7	NA	TGTGCCAGCAGTTCAGCAGGAGCCTACGAGCAGTACTTC	CASSSAGAYEQYF
NA	TRBV19	TRBJ2-1	TRBD1	TGTGCCAGTAGTGACAGGGGTTACAATGAGCAGTTCTTC	CASSDRGYNEQFF
NA	TRBV7-2	TRBJ1-2	NA	TGTGCCAGCAGCGTCGGACAGAACTATGGCTACACCTTC	CASSVGQNYGYTF
once	TRBV10-3	TRBJ2-3	TRBD1	TGTGCCATCAGTGATTTCCCGGGACAGGGGTTCTCAGATACGCAGTATTTT	CAISDFPGQGFSDTQYF
NA	TRBV11-2	TRBJ2-7	TRBD2	TGTGCCAGCGCAAGAGCGGGGAGCTCCTACGAGCAGTACTTC	CASARAGSSYEQYF
NA	TRBV6-1	TRBJ1-3	TRBD1	TGTGCCAGCAGGGACAGGGTAGTGTCCGGAAACACCATATATTTT	CASRDRVVSGNTIYF
NA	TRBV28	TRBJ2-3	TRBD1	TGTGCCAGCAGTGAACCGGGACAGGGGGCGATTATGACAGATACGCAGTATTTT	CASSEPGQGAIMTDTQYF
NA	TRBV2	TRBJ2-7	TRBD1	TGTGCCAGCAGTTACAGGGGGCCGAAATACTACGAGCAGTACTTC	CASSYRGPKYYEQYF